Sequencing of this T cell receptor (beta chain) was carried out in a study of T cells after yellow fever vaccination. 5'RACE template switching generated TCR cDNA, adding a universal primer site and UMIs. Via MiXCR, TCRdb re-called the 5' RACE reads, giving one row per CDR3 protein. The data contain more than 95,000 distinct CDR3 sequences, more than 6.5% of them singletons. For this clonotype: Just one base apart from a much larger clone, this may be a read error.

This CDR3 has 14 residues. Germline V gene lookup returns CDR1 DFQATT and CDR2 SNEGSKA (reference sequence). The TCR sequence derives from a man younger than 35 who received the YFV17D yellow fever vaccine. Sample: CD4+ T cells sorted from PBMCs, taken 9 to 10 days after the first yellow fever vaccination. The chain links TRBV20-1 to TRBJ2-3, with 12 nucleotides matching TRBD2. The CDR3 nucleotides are TGCGGTGCTAGCGGGGGGGCTTTAGCTGATACGCAGTATTTT. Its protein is CGASGGALADTQYF.